The 5 T cell receptor beta chains in this list originate from one sample, sequenced in a study of blood T cells in healthy people across ages. Combining a sample-barcoded 5' primer with a J-beta primer mix, a second PCR ran for about 6 to 11 cycles. TCRdb analysed the 5' RACE reads with MiXCR anew, one entry per CDR3 protein. The sample holds approximately 2,000,000 distinct CDR3 sequences, about two fifths seen once. The sample was blood. These receptors were taken from a human donor in good health.

This clonotype was recorded many times. The CDR3 DNA reads as TGCAGCGTCGAAAGACTAGGTGGGGAAAAACTGTTTTTT. Its protein is CSVERLGGEKLFF. This chain joins TRBV29-1 and TRBJ1-4; D gene uncertain. Trimming shortened V by 6 bases and J by 8 bases, and 16 bases separated the two germline ends. The germline gives CDR1 SQVTM, CDR2 ANQGSEA. This CDR3 is built from 13 residues.

This clonotype was detected only a few times. V usage is TRBV6-2 or TRBV6-3 and J usage is TRBJ2-5; the D call may be TRBD1 or TRBD2 (5 bases each). Trimming cost V 6 bases and J 5 bases, with 19 bases left between them. CDR1 and CDR2 from the germline V gene are MNHEY and SVGEGT. CDR3 length equals 15 residues. The CDR3 bases are TGTGCCAGCAGCTCGCCGGGACCTGGTTTTGAGACCCAGTACTTC. Translating it yields CASSSPGPGFETQYF.

This clonotype was observed a handful of times. In DNA, the CDR3 is TGTGCCTCAAGGCAGGGAACCTCTAGCACAGATACGCAGTATTTT. Protein sequence: CASRQGTSSTDTQYF. The rearrangement uses TRBV10-3 and TRBJ2-3, with D maybe TRBD1 (5 bases). CDR1 ENHRY and CDR2 SYGVKD come from the germline V gene. This CDR3 has 15 residues. V lost 11 bases to trimming and J lost 0 bases, with 18 bases between them.

In this sample, this clonotype turned up a few times. The chain recombines TRBV5-6 with TRBJ2-5; TRBD1 aligns across 9 bases. This CDR3 has 15 residues. CDR1 SGHDT and CDR2 YYEEEE come from the germline V gene. V was clipped by 1 base and J by 5 bases; unmatched bases: 6. The CDR3 DNA is TGTGCCAGCAGCTTGTATCAGACAGGGGGGGAGACCCAGTACTTC. It codes for CASSLYQTGGETQYF.

This clonotype was counted a few times. The chain employs TRBV4-3 and TRBJ1-1, with D tentatively TRBD1 (5 bases). The ends were cut back, 0 bases at V and 0 bases at J, with 11 bases in the middle. Germline V gene sequence: CDR1 LGHNA, CDR2 YSLEER. The CDR3 is 16 residues long. The CDR3 loop reads CASSQERGQLNTEAFF. As DNA, the CDR3 is TGCGCCAGCAGCCAAGAAAGGGGTCAGCTGAACACTGAAGCTTTCTTT.